The 20 T cell receptor beta chains reported below all come from one sample, sequenced in a study of neurological immune-mediated disorders. One entry per CDR3 protein, called by TCRdb with MiXCR from the 5' RACE reads. The sample has about 41,000 distinct CDR3 sequences, roughly 15% seen once. Material for sequencing was CD4+ T cells from blood. The receptors here all came from a woman aged 55-70 years with HTLV-1-associated myelopathy (HAM/TSP).

At least ten counts were recorded for this clonotype. The chain links TRBV29-1 to TRBJ2-7; no reliable D call. Germline V gene data show CDR1 as SQVTM and CDR2 as ANQGSEA. CDR3 size: 11 residues. Trimming cost V 6 bases and J 2 bases, with 8 bases left between them. CDR3 DNA: TGCAGCGTCAAGGGTACCTACGAGCAGTACTTC. Its translation: CSVKGTYEQYF.

This clonotype was detected many times. The chain is built from TRBV6-5 and TRBJ2-1; a weak D match, TRBD1 (5 bases). The germline V and J ends were trimmed by 5 bases and 5 bases, with 22 bases remaining between them. Germline CDR1 and CDR2: MNHEY and SVGAGI. The CDR3 totals 17 residues. CDR3 in amino acids: CASSPTALGVFNNEQFF. Written as DNA, the CDR3 is TGTGCCAGCAGTCCCACAGCCCTAGGGGTCTTCAACAATGAGCAGTTCTTC.

This clonotype was picked up many times. V gene TRBV5-1 combines with J gene TRBJ2-1; no clear D gene. Trimming cost V 0 bases and J 0 bases, with 10 bases left between them. This CDR3 spans 16 amino acids. Per the germline V gene, CDR1 is SGHRS and CDR2 is YFSETQ. The DNA for the CDR3 is TGCGCCAGCAGCTTGGAGGAGAAAAGCTCCTACAATGAGCAGTTCTTC. Protein sequence: CASSLEEKSSYNEQFF.

This clonotype has just a few counts. The gene calls are TRBV5-1 and TRBJ1-4; no firm D call. Germline loops: CDR1 SGHRS, CDR2 YFSETQ. The ends were cut back, 6 bases at V and 8 bases at J, with 23 bases in the middle. The CDR3 is 16 residues long. DNA of the CDR3: TGCGCCAGCATCTCCGACCCTCAAAGGCTTCGGGAAAAACTGTTTTTT. Translation gives CASISDPQRLREKLFF. Using reference TRBV5-1 and TRBJ1-4 for the parts outside the CDR3, the full variable domain is KAGVTQTPRYLIKTRGQQVTLSCSPISGHRSVSWYQQTPGQGLQFLFEYFSETQRNKGNFPGRFSGRQFSNSRSEMNVSTLELGDSALYLCASISDPQRLREKLFFGSGTQLSVL.

In this sample, this clonotype turned up many times. The rearrangement uses TRBV7-8 and TRBJ1-5; tentative D call: TRBD1 (6 bases). Germline assignment: CDR1 SGHVS and CDR2 FQNEAQ. This CDR3 is 14 amino acids long. Trimming took 6 bases from V and 7 from J, leaving 16 bases between them. The CDR3 DNA follows: TGTGCCAGCAGTCCCCGCCTGCAGGGGCAGCCCCAGCATTTT. Translating it yields CASSPRLQGQPQHF.

Many counts were recorded for this clonotype. The chain has TRBV29-1 and TRBJ2-3, with D maybe TRBD1 (6 bases). The CDR3 runs to 14 residues. Germline V gene sequence: CDR1 SQVTM, CDR2 ANQGSEA. Trimming took 5 bases from V and 2 from J, leaving 14 bases between them. Here the CDR3 reads CSVPTGPTTDTQYF. The CDR3 DNA reads as TGCAGCGTTCCCACAGGGCCCACCACAGATACGCAGTATTTT.

At least ten counts were recorded for this clonotype. J is TRBJ1-4 and V is TRBV4-2, with D perhaps matching TRBD1 (6 bases). In germline, CDR1 is LGHNA, CDR2 YNFKEQ. Trimming took 6 bases from V and 2 from J, leaving 10 bases between them. The CDR3 is made up of 14 amino acids. The CDR3 DNA follows: TGTGCCAGCAGAGGGGGGGCGACTAATGAAAAACTGTTTTTT. Amino acids: CASRGGATNEKLFF.

This rearrangement joins TRBV11-2 to TRBJ1-2; perhaps TRBD1 as D (5 bases). In germline, CDR1 is SGHAT, CDR2 FQNNGV. V lost 3 bases, J lost 6 bases, and 11 bases lay in between. This CDR3 spans 13 amino acids. CDR3: CASSFRAGDGYTF. The CDR3 DNA reads TGTGCCAGCAGCTTCAGGGCGGGGGATGGCTACACCTTC.

A word on this clonotype: A much larger clone differs by one base, so this may be a read error. The chain is built from TRBV12-3 or TRBV12-4 and TRBJ1-5; D perhaps matches TRBD1 (5 bases). This CDR3 comprises 13 residues. The CDR3, as DNA: TGTGCCAGCAGAGCGACAGTAAATCATCCCCAGCATTTT. This encodes CASRATVNHPQHF.

At least ten counts were recorded for this clonotype. The chain has TRBV20-1 and TRBJ1-1; D perhaps matches TRBD1 (5 bases). Germline V gives CDR1 DFQATT, CDR2 SNEGSKA (reference sequence). V gave up 5 bases and J gave up 1 base, with 11 bases separating them. The CDR3 is 13 residues long. In DNA form, the CDR3 reads TGCAGTGCTGCGCGACAGAGGAACACTGAAGCTTTCTTT. Protein: CSAARQRNTEAFF.

This clonotype was counted ten times or more. The chain recombines TRBV20-1 with TRBJ1-1; possible D gene TRBD1, 5 bases. Germline values: CDR1 DFQATT, CDR2 SNEGSKA (reference sequence). This CDR3 comprises 13 residues. The V end lost 4 bases, the J end lost 0 bases, and 9 bases lay between the germline ends. The CDR3 bases are TGCAGTGCTATCAGGGTTTTGAACACTGAAGCTTTCTTT. Its translation is CSAIRVLNTEAFF.

The J gene is TRBJ2-1, the V gene TRBV9, with 13 bases matching TRBD2. The ends lost 0 bases at V and 5 bases at J; junction bases unmatched: 5. CDR1 and CDR2 (germline): SGDLS, YYNGEE. This CDR3 is built from 17 residues. CDR3 nucleotides: TGTGCCAGCAGCGTAGGACTAGCGGGGGGCCATAACAATGAGCAGTTCTTC. Its translation is CASSVGLAGGHNNEQFF. Variable domain in full (rest from reference TRBV9 and TRBJ2-1): DSGVTQTPKHLITATGQRVTLRCSPRSGDLSVYWYQQSLDQGLQFLIQYYNGEERAKGNILERFSAQQFPDLHSELNLSSLELGDSALYFCASSVGLAGGHNNEQFFGPGTRLTVL.

This clonotype was detected ten times or more. The chain combines TRBV7-8 with TRBJ1-2; 9 nucleotides align to TRBD1. This CDR3 is 16 amino acids long. Losses at the gene ends were 5 bases for V and 7 bases for J; bases not matched to a gene: 14. Germline assignment: CDR1 SGHVS and CDR2 FQNEAQ. The CDR3 nucleotides read TGTGCCAGCAGCCCAGTATCGCTACAGGGGGCCTCTGGCTACACCTTC. Its protein product is CASSPVSLQGASGYTF.

This clonotype was seen at least ten times. The gene calls are TRBV12-3 or TRBV12-4 and TRBJ1-2; a weak D match, TRBD1 (5 bases). The CDR3 is 14 amino acids. Deletions cut 6 bases from V and 4 bases from J, with 15 bases between. CDR3 protein: CASRPSRGFYGYTF. In DNA form, the CDR3 reads TGTGCCAGCAGACCCTCGCGGGGGTTCTATGGCTACACCTTC.

This clonotype was detected many times. CDR3: CASSLDSGTRDTQYF. The CDR3 DNA follows: TGCGCCAGCAGCTTGGACTCCGGGACTAGGGATACGCAGTATTTT. The chain has TRBV5-1 and TRBJ2-3; TRBD2 matches at 8 bases. Germline values: CDR1 SGHRS, CDR2 YFSETQ. This CDR3 spans 15 amino acids. The ends lost 0 bases at V and 6 bases at J; junction bases unmatched: 6.

This clonotype was counted many times. The V call is TRBV7-9, the J call TRBJ1-2; D is unclear. The CDR3 length is 13 residues. V lost 8 bases and J lost 8, with 18 bases in between. Germline loops: CDR1 SEHNR, CDR2 FQNEAQ (reference sequence). CDR3 bases: TGTGCCAGCTCCATAGACGGAGGGCGCGGCTACACCTTC. Its protein product is CASSIDGGRGYTF.

This clonotype was counted many times. The chain links TRBV20-1 to TRBJ1-1; no firm D call. The CDR3 consists of 13 residues. V was shortened by 4 bases and J by 7 bases, with 16 bases between the two germline ends. Germline CDR1 DFQATT, CDR2 SNEGSKA (reference sequence). CDR3 residues: CSANLRPEGEAFF. The CDR3 bases are TGCAGTGCTAATCTCCGACCTGAAGGTGAAGCTTTCTTT.

This clonotype was found many times. The chain couples TRBV5-1 to TRBJ2-5; perhaps TRBD1 as D (7 bases). In germline, CDR1 is SGHRS, CDR2 YFSETQ. This CDR3 spans 16 amino acids. The V end lost 4 bases, the J end lost 2 bases, and 18 bases lay between the germline ends. CDR3 nucleotides: TGCGCCAGCAGCCCGGGTGCGCCAGGGGGGCAAGAGACCCAGTACTTC. It yields the protein CASSPGAPGGQETQYF.

In this sample, this clonotype turned up many times. The V and J genes are TRBV7-9 and TRBJ1-6; D is unclear. V lost 3 bases to trimming and J lost 0 bases, with 9 bases between them. Germline values: CDR1 SEHNR, CDR2 FQNEAQ (reference sequence). CDR3 length: 16 amino acids. The CDR3 region has the DNA TGTGCCAGCAGCTTGGACGGATACTCCTATAATTCACCCCTCCACTTT. It translates to CASSLDGYSYNSPLHF.

This clonotype was seen at least ten times. The chain's CDR3 is CSASTGDKYNEQFF. The CDR3 DNA follows: TGCAGTGCCTCGACAGGGGATAAGTACAATGAGCAGTTCTTC. This chain uses TRBV20-1 with TRBJ2-1, with 8 nucleotides matching TRBD1. V shed 6 bases and J 4 bases; nucleotides not matched to a gene: 8. This CDR3 region has 14 residues. Per the germline V gene, CDR1 is DFQATT and CDR2 is SNEGSKA (reference sequence).